A single sample is the source of the 12 T cell receptor beta chains below, sequenced in a study of Tregs in tolerant kidney transplant recipients. TCRdb's table, derived via immunoSEQ multiplex PCR, lists solely in-frame clones and lacks some. The sample lists about 56,000 clones, around 80% occurring once. What was sequenced was CD4+ T cells from blood. All receptors come from a human donor in good health.

This clone was found a few times. The rearrangement joins TRBV7-2 to TRBJ2-5; D might be TRBD1 (5 bases). The CDR3 has 14 amino acids. The germline gives CDR1 SGHTA, CDR2 FQGNSA. The V end lost 5 bases, the J end lost 2 bases, and 12 bases lay between the germline ends. In nucleotides, the CDR3 is TGTGCCAGCAGCCTCGGACACGTTCAAGAGACCCAGTACTTC. Translation gives CASSLGHVQETQYF.

This clone has a handful of counts. This chain links TRBV28 with TRBJ2-6; D may be TRBD1 or TRBD2 (6 bases each). This CDR3 spans 17 amino acids. In germline, CDR1 is MDHEN, CDR2 SYDVKM. Trimming pared 4 bases from V and 0 bases from J, leaving 13 bases between. The CDR3 reads CASSSPGAPSGANVLTF. The CDR3 coding sequence is TGTGCCAGCAGTTCCCCGGGGGCACCCTCTGGGGCCAACGTCCTGACTTTC.

V usage is TRBV21-1 and J usage is TRBJ2-1. TRBV21-1 constitutes a pseudogene. The CDR3 covers 15 residues. Written as DNA, the CDR3 is TGTGCCAGCAGCTCTGTACATTGGGTTTGCAATGAGCAGTTCTTC. This codes for CASSSVHWVCNEQFF.

This chain joins TRBV7-2 and TRBJ1-5; the D is unclear. CDR3 length: 14 amino acids. The germline V and J ends were trimmed by 4 bases and 6 bases, with 13 bases remaining between them. Germline V CDR1 and CDR2: SGHTA, FQGNSA. The CDR3 sequence is CASSSNVGLQPQHF. As DNA, the CDR3 is TGTGCCAGCAGCTCAAACGTAGGGCTTCAGCCCCAGCATTTT.

This clone appeared once. V is TRBV12-5 and J is TRBJ1-1; D is possibly TRBD1 (5 bases). CDR3 length: 11 residues. Germline-derived CDR1 and CDR2 are LGHNT and FRNRAP. Trimming cost V 3 bases and J 11 bases, with 10 bases left between them. The CDR3 DNA follows: TGTGCTAGTGGTTTTTGGGGGGAGGCTTTCTTT. This codes for CASGFWGEAFF.

The CDR3 loop reads CASRDSDNYGYTF. DNA of the CDR3: TGTGCCAGCAGGGACAGCGATAACTATGGCTACACCTTC. This chain links TRBV11-1 with TRBJ1-2; D may be TRBD1 (6 bases). Between the trimmed V and J ends, which lost 6 bases and 1 base, there was a span of 9 bases. The length of the CDR3 is 13 residues. CDR1 is SGHAT, CDR2 FQDESV, per germline (reference sequence).

The chain employs TRBV7-3 and TRBJ1-1, with D perhaps TRBD1 (5 bases). This CDR3 is built from 14 residues. CDR1 is SGHTA, CDR2 FQGTGA, per germline. V lost 5 bases and J lost 1, with 11 bases in between. The CDR3 here is CASSVGAGNTEAFF. The CDR3 region has the DNA TGTGCCAGCAGCGTAGGGGCGGGGAACACTGAAGCTTTCTTT.

This clone was picked up one time. The chain combines TRBV10-3 with TRBJ1-5; D not certain. Germline values: CDR1 ENHRY, CDR2 SYGVKD. The CDR3 totals 13 residues. V was clipped by 6 bases and J by 0 bases, with 6 bases between them. The CDR3 DNA reads as TGTGCCATCAGCCCCAGTAGCAATCAGCCCCAGCATTTT. Its translation: CAISPSSNQPQHF.

The CDR3 nucleotides are TGTGCCAGTAGTATTTATAGCGGCACAGATACGCAGTATTTT. Its protein is CASSIYSGTDTQYF. The J gene is TRBJ2-3, the V gene TRBV19; the D gene is possibly TRBD2 (5 bases). Germline V gene lookup returns CDR1 LNHDA and CDR2 SQIVND (reference sequence). CDR3 length: 14 residues. Trimming shortened V by 3 bases and J by 1 base, and 8 bases separated the two germline ends.

The V call is TRBV5-1, the J call TRBJ2-7, with 10 positions matching TRBD2. This CDR3 comprises 16 residues. The J segment lost 1 base and the V segment lost 1 base, leaving 5 bases of the junction unmatched. The germline gives CDR1 SGHRS, CDR2 YFSETQ. The CDR3 region has the DNA TGCGCCAGCAGCTTGTCTAGCGGGAGTAAGTCCTACGAGCAGTACTTC. Amino acid sequence: CASSLSSGSKSYEQYF.

V gene TRBV30 combines with J gene TRBJ2-6; D is uncertain. V shed 4 bases and J shed 1 base, with 2 bases lying between them. Per germline, CDR1 GTSNPN and CDR2 SVGIG (reference sequence). The CDR3 sequence is 12 residues long. The CDR3 protein is CAWNSGANVLTF. CDR3 bases: TGTGCCTGGAATTCTGGGGCCAACGTCCTGACTTTC. Using reference TRBV30 and TRBJ2-6 for the parts outside the CDR3, the full variable domain is SQTIHQWPATLVQPVGSPLSLECTVEGTSNPNLYWYRQAAGRGLQLLFYSVGIGQISSEVPQNLSASRPQDRQFILSSKKLLLSDSGFYLCAWNSGANVLTFGAGSRLTVL.

The chain is built from TRBV20-1 and TRBJ2-5; D may be TRBD2 (5 bases). Trimming left V 6 bases short and J 5 bases short, with 10 bases between. CDR3 size: 11 residues. Germline V gene sequence: CDR1 DFQATT, CDR2 SNEGSKA (reference sequence). The CDR3: CSAFRGETQYF. For the CDR3, the DNA is TGCAGTGCCTTCCGAGGGGAGACCCAGTACTTC.